The entry below describes one T cell receptor (beta chain). Germline V CDR1 and CDR2: LGHDT, YNNKEL (reference sequence). CDR3 size: 16 residues. V was cut by 5 bases and J by 3 bases, with 17 bases left in between. Assignments of participants to cohorts depended upon their own reported clinical history. Contact with a PCR-confirmed or clinician-diagnosed COVID-19 case occurred within 2 weeks of entry. The data were taken from a study of blood T cell repertoires in COVID-19. Whole-study context: Whether acute or convalescent, the COVID-19 samples came from the United States, Italy and Spain.

Under the authors' procedure: The assay estimated nucleated cells by amplifying reference gene primers. This table comes from immunoSEQ multiplex PCR, and its TCRdb copy is limited to in-frame clones, with some not included. That table is the source of V, J and clone size, and D and trimming were worked out from the DNA. The profile covers 150,000 or so clones, with about nine tenths appearing a single time and roughly 4% taken by the ten largest. This receptor was taken from a woman aged 40 to 55 who had been exposed to COVID-19. Sequencing was done on a sample of PBMCs or T cells enriched from blood (not recorded which). The rearrangement links TRBV3-1 (or the pseudogene TRBV3-2) to TRBJ2-1, with a weak D call TRBD1 (5 bases). The CDR3 here is CASSSGHSLNYNEQFF. CDR3 sequence (DNA): TGTGCCAGCAGCTCCGGACACTCCCTTAACTACAATGAGCAGTTCTTC.